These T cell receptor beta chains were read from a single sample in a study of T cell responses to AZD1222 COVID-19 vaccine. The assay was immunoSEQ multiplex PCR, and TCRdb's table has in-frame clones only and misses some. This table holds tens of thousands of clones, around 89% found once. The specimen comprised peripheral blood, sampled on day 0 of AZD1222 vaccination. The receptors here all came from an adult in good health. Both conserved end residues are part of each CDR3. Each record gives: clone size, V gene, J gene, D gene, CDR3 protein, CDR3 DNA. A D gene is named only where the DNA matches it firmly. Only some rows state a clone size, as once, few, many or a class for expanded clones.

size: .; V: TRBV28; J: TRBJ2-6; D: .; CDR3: CASSLGPNGANVLTF; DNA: TGTGCCAGCAGTTTGGGGCCGAACGGGGCCAACGTCCTGACTTTC
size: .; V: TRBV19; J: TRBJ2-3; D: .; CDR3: CASSMGGDTQYF; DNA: TGTGCCAGTAGTATGGGTGGGGATACGCAGTATTTT
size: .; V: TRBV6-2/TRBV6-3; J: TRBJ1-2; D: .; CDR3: CASSVTTGGYGYTF; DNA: TGTGCCAGCAGCGTTACGACAGGCGGCTATGGCTACACCTTC
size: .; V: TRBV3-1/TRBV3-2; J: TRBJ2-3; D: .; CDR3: CASRDFGTDTQYF; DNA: TGTGCCAGCAGGGACTTCGGCACAGATACGCAGTATTTT
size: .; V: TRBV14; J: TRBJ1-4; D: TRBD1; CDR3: CASSQAGQGNEKLFF; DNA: TGTGCCAGCAGCCAAGCGGGACAGGGTAACGAAAAACTGTTTTTT
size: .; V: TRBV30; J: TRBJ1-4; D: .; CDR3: CAWRYDAEKLFF; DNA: TGTGCCTGGCGCTATGACGCTGAAAAACTGTTTTTT
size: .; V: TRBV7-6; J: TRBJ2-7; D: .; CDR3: CASSQGTAREQYF; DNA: TGTGCCAGCAGCCAAGGGACCGCACGTGAGCAGTACTTC
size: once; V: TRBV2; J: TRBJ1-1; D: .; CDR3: CASSVSTNTEAFF; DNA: TGTGCCAGCAGTGTGAGTACGAACACTGAAGCTTTCTTT
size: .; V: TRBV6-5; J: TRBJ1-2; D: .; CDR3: CASSYSGYYGYTF; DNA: TGTGCCAGCAGTTACTCTGGATACTATGGCTACACCTTC
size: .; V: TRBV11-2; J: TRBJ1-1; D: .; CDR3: CASSLKWAGNTEAFF; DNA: TGTGCCAGCAGCTTAAAGTGGGCAGGGAACACTGAAGCTTTCTTT
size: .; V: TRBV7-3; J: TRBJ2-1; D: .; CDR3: CASSPGTYYNEQFF; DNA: TGTGCCAGCAGCCCCGGGACATACTACAATGAGCAGTTCTTC